The rows below give T cell receptor beta chains drawn from one sample of a study of cytomegalovirus exposure and HLA in healthy donors. Data came from immunoSEQ multiplex PCR; TCRdb stores just in-frame clones and leaves some out. Among 150,000 to 180,000 clones listed, 80% were seen once. Sample: PBMCs. Source of these receptors: a young man in good health and CMV-seropositive. Each CDR3 is given with its conserved first and last residue. Fields, in order: J gene, V gene, clone size, D gene, CDR3 protein, CDR3 DNA. D genes are given only for firm matches. Clone size is stated in some rows and not others, as once, few, many or a class when expanded.

J gene: TRBJ1-1; V gene: TRBV4-2; clone size: NA; D gene: NA; CDR3 protein: CASSPLSSTEAFF; CDR3 DNA: TGTGCCAGCAGCCCACTTAGTAGCACTGAAGCTTTCTTT
J gene: TRBJ1-3; V gene: TRBV11-2; clone size: NA; D gene: NA; CDR3 protein: CASSLGFITTSGNTIYF; CDR3 DNA: TGTGCCAGCAGCTTAGGATTCATTACAACCTCTGGAAACACCATATATTTT
J gene: TRBJ2-5; V gene: TRBV7-3; clone size: NA; D gene: TRBD1; CDR3 protein: CASSLGTGERETQYF; CDR3 DNA: TGTGCCAGCAGCTTAGGGACAGGGGAGCGAGAGACCCAGTACTTC
J gene: TRBJ1-5; V gene: TRBV6-6; clone size: NA; D gene: TRBD1; CDR3 protein: CASREQGYSNQPQHF; CDR3 DNA: TGTGCCAGCAGGGAACAGGGGTATAGCAATCAGCCCCAGCATTTT
J gene: TRBJ1-1; V gene: TRBV5-4; clone size: few; D gene: TRBD1; CDR3 protein: CASSPRGTGMHEAFF; CDR3 DNA: TGTGCCAGCAGCCCGCGGGGGACAGGAATGCATGAAGCTTTCTTT
J gene: TRBJ2-3; V gene: TRBV27; clone size: NA; D gene: TRBD2; CDR3 protein: CASSLSRLAGGRYGTDTQYF; CDR3 DNA: TGTGCCAGCAGTCTCTCAAGACTAGCGGGAGGCCGATACGGCACAGATACGCAGTATTTT
J gene: TRBJ1-3; V gene: TRBV28; clone size: NA; D gene: NA; CDR3 protein: CASSLGQGKGNTIYF; CDR3 DNA: TGTGCCAGCAGTTTAGGGCAGGGCAAGGGAAACACCATATATTTT
J gene: TRBJ2-1; V gene: TRBV29-1; clone size: NA; D gene: TRBD2; CDR3 protein: CSVRSGRGNEQFF; CDR3 DNA: TGCAGCGTCCGTAGCGGGAGGGGCAATGAGCAGTTCTTC
J gene: TRBJ1-5; V gene: TRBV6-5; clone size: NA; D gene: TRBD1; CDR3 protein: CASSAGTENQPQHF; CDR3 DNA: TGTGCCAGCAGTGCCGGGACAGAGAATCAGCCCCAGCATTTT
J gene: TRBJ2-2; V gene: TRBV27; clone size: few; D gene: NA; CDR3 protein: CASSFFGQRLTGELFF; CDR3 DNA: TGTGCCAGCAGTTTCTTCGGACAGCGGTTGACCGGGGAGCTGTTTTTT
J gene: TRBJ2-3; V gene: TRBV6-1; clone size: few; D gene: TRBD1; CDR3 protein: CASSRIRDRGNTQYF; CDR3 DNA: TGTGCCAGCAGCAGGATCCGGGACAGGGGTAATACGCAGTATTTT
J gene: TRBJ1-4; V gene: TRBV5-1; clone size: few; D gene: NA; CDR3 protein: CASSLGGAGNEKLFF; CDR3 DNA: TGCGCCAGCAGCTTGGGTGGGGCAGGGAATGAAAAACTGTTTTTT
J gene: TRBJ2-1; V gene: TRBV4-1; clone size: NA; D gene: TRBD2; CDR3 protein: CASSQDRGRAYGNEQFF; CDR3 DNA: TGCGCCAGCAGCCAAGATCGAGGGAGGGCCTATGGTAATGAGCAGTTCTTC
J gene: TRBJ2-3; V gene: TRBV10-1; clone size: few; D gene: NA; CDR3 protein: CASSVHSQDTQYF; CDR3 DNA: TGCGCCAGCAGTGTTCACAGTCAAGATACGCAGTATTTT
J gene: TRBJ2-2; V gene: TRBV2; clone size: NA; D gene: TRBD2; CDR3 protein: CASNSGTGELFF; CDR3 DNA: TGTGCCAGCAATAGCGGGACCGGGGAGCTGTTTTTT
J gene: TRBJ2-1; V gene: TRBV12-2; clone size: NA; D gene: NA; CDR3 protein: CASRLVRDRVGCYNEQFF; CDR3 DNA: TGTGCAAGTCGCTTAGTACGGGACAGGGTAGGGTGCTACAATGAGCAGTTCTTC
J gene: TRBJ1-4; V gene: TRBV6-1; clone size: NA; D gene: NA; CDR3 protein: CASSPFPSTNEKLFF; CDR3 DNA: TGTGCCAGCTCCCCTTTTCCGTCCACTAATGAAAAACTGTTTTTT
J gene: TRBJ2-3; V gene: TRBV11-2; clone size: NA; D gene: NA; CDR3 protein: CASSLNQRSTDTQYF; CDR3 DNA: TGTGCCAGCAGCTTAAATCAGAGGAGCACAGATACGCAGTATTTT
J gene: TRBJ1-5; V gene: TRBV6-1; clone size: NA; D gene: TRBD1; CDR3 protein: CASGQQGSNQPQHF; CDR3 DNA: TGTGCCAGCGGCCAACAGGGGAGCAATCAGCCCCAGCATTTT
J gene: TRBJ1-2; V gene: TRBV11-2; clone size: NA; D gene: NA; CDR3 protein: CASSLATNYGYTF; CDR3 DNA: TGTGCCAGCAGCTTAGCTACTAACTATGGCTACACCTTC
J gene: TRBJ2-7; V gene: TRBV19; clone size: few; D gene: TRBD2; CDR3 protein: CARARLADISYEQYF; CDR3 DNA: TGTGCCAGAGCCAGACTAGCGGACATATCCTACGAGCAGTACTTC
J gene: TRBJ2-5; V gene: TRBV5-1; clone size: NA; D gene: NA; CDR3 protein: CASSPQDSLGETQYF; CDR3 DNA: TGCGCCAGCAGCCCCCAGGACTCCCTCGGAGAGACCCAGTACTTC
J gene: TRBJ2-1; V gene: TRBV9; clone size: NA; D gene: TRBD2; CDR3 protein: CASSVVGGFYNEQFF; CDR3 DNA: TGTGCCAGCAGCGTAGTGGGGGGGTTTTACAATGAGCAGTTCTTC
J gene: TRBJ1-1; V gene: TRBV5-1; clone size: NA; D gene: NA; CDR3 protein: CASSLGSACEAFF; CDR3 DNA: TGCGCCAGCAGCCTGGGTAGTGCGTGTGAAGCTTTCTTT
J gene: TRBJ2-7; V gene: TRBV6-6; clone size: NA; D gene: NA; CDR3 protein: CANSPPGDSNSYEQYF; CDR3 DNA: TGTGCCAACAGTCCCCCCGGGGACTCCAACTCCTACGAGCAGTACTTC
J gene: TRBJ2-1; V gene: TRBV2; clone size: few; D gene: NA; CDR3 protein: CASSVQGNEQFF; CDR3 DNA: TGTGCCAGCAGTGTTCAGGGCAATGAGCAGTTCTTC
J gene: TRBJ2-2; V gene: TRBV19; clone size: few; D gene: TRBD2; CDR3 protein: CASSMFSGRVGTGELFF; CDR3 DNA: TGTGCCAGTAGTATGTTCAGCGGGAGGGTCGGCACCGGGGAGCTGTTTTTT
J gene: TRBJ2-7; V gene: TRBV7-7; clone size: NA; D gene: NA; CDR3 protein: CASSLGQGPASIYEQYF; CDR3 DNA: TGTGCTAGCAGCTTGGGTCAGGGCCCCGCATCGATATACGAGCAGTACTTC
J gene: TRBJ2-1; V gene: TRBV13; clone size: NA; D gene: TRBD2; CDR3 protein: CASSFQTSGYNEQFF; CDR3 DNA: TGTGCCAGCAGCTTTCAGACTAGCGGATACAATGAGCAGTTCTTC
J gene: TRBJ1-4; V gene: TRBV6-6; clone size: NA; D gene: NA; CDR3 protein: CASSYRGGNEKLFF; CDR3 DNA: TGTGCCAGCAGTTACAGGGGCGGTAATGAAAAACTGTTTTTT
J gene: TRBJ1-1; V gene: TRBV6-6; clone size: NA; D gene: TRBD1; CDR3 protein: CASSYGGGVVLPEAFF; CDR3 DNA: TGTGCCAGCAGTTATGGAGGGGGCGTTGTGCTTCCTGAAGCTTTCTTT
J gene: TRBJ2-1; V gene: TRBV29-1; clone size: NA; D gene: NA; CDR3 protein: CSVEDGGGLTYNEQFF; CDR3 DNA: TGCAGCGTTGAAGATGGTGGCGGACTTACCTACAATGAGCAGTTCTTC
J gene: TRBJ1-3; V gene: TRBV19; clone size: NA; D gene: NA; CDR3 protein: CASTGASGNTIYF; CDR3 DNA: TGTGCCAGTACCGGAGCCTCTGGAAACACCATATATTTT
J gene: TRBJ2-7; V gene: TRBV6-1; clone size: NA; D gene: TRBD2; CDR3 protein: CASSLTSGGRYEQYF; CDR3 DNA: TGTGCCAGCAGCCTCACTAGCGGGGGCCGATACGAGCAGTACTTC
J gene: TRBJ2-5; V gene: TRBV28; clone size: NA; D gene: TRBD1; CDR3 protein: CASSPRTGGWGETQYF; CDR3 DNA: TGTGCCAGCAGTCCGAGGACAGGGGGCTGGGGGGAGACCCAGTACTTC
J gene: TRBJ2-1; V gene: TRBV13; clone size: NA; D gene: TRBD1; CDR3 protein: CASSPNGQVKYNEQFF; CDR3 DNA: TGTGCCAGCAGCCCAAACGGACAGGTGAAATACAATGAGCAGTTCTTC
J gene: TRBJ2-5; V gene: TRBV5-4; clone size: NA; D gene: NA; CDR3 protein: CASSSGRENWETQYF; CDR3 DNA: TGTGCCAGCAGCTCGGGTCGGGAGAATTGGGAGACCCAGTACTTC
J gene: TRBJ1-1; V gene: TRBV30; clone size: NA; D gene: NA; CDR3 protein: CAWSVLPGTEAFF; CDR3 DNA: TGTGCCTGGAGCGTACTCCCCGGCACTGAAGCTTTCTTT
J gene: TRBJ1-3; V gene: TRBV28; clone size: NA; D gene: TRBD1; CDR3 protein: CASSQAGTGAGNTIYF; CDR3 DNA: TGTGCCAGCAGTCAGGCAGGGACAGGGGCTGGAAACACCATATATTTT
J gene: TRBJ2-1; V gene: TRBV9; clone size: NA; D gene: NA; CDR3 protein: CASSVERDNEQFF; CDR3 DNA: TGTGCCAGCAGCGTAGAGCGCGACAATGAGCAGTTCTTC
J gene: TRBJ2-7; V gene: TRBV5-6; clone size: NA; D gene: TRBD1; CDR3 protein: CASSWTGMSYEQYF; CDR3 DNA: TGTGCCAGCAGCTGGACAGGGATGTCCTACGAGCAGTACTTC
J gene: TRBJ2-5; V gene: TRBV18; clone size: NA; D gene: TRBD1; CDR3 protein: CASSDTGVETQYF; CDR3 DNA: TGTGCCAGCTCCGACACAGGGGTCGAGACCCAGTACTTC
J gene: TRBJ2-5; V gene: TRBV28; clone size: NA; D gene: NA; CDR3 protein: CASSLFTGGGGETQYF; CDR3 DNA: TGTGCCAGCAGTTTATTTACGGGGGGCGGAGGGGAGACCCAGTACTTC
J gene: TRBJ1-4; V gene: TRBV25-1; clone size: NA; D gene: TRBD1; CDR3 protein: CASSIRDRRVEKLFF; CDR3 DNA: TGTGCCAGCAGTATCCGGGACAGGCGGGTTGAAAAACTGTTTTTT
J gene: TRBJ1-2; V gene: TRBV5-6; clone size: NA; D gene: TRBD1; CDR3 protein: CASSLALTGDGYTF; CDR3 DNA: TGTGCCAGCAGCTTGGCCCTTACAGGGGATGGCTACACCTTC
J gene: TRBJ2-1; V gene: TRBV6-1; clone size: once; D gene: NA; CDR3 protein: CASLESGGWSEQFF; CDR3 DNA: TGTGCCAGCCTAGAATCAGGGGGGTGGTCAGAGCAGTTCTTC
J gene: TRBJ2-3; V gene: TRBV7-2; clone size: NA; D gene: TRBD2; CDR3 protein: CASSLKGASGSTDTQYF; CDR3 DNA: TGTGCCAGCAGCTTAAAAGGGGCTAGCGGTAGCACAGATACGCAGTATTTT
J gene: TRBJ2-7; V gene: TRBV2; clone size: NA; D gene: NA; CDR3 protein: CASSEGQGIYEQYF; CDR3 DNA: TGTGCCAGCAGTGAGGGTCAGGGTATCTACGAGCAGTACTTC
J gene: TRBJ2-3; V gene: TRBV28; clone size: NA; D gene: NA; CDR3 protein: CASRRGLLSTDTQYF; CDR3 DNA: TGTGCCAGCAGGAGAGGACTACTTAGCACAGATACGCAGTATTTT
J gene: TRBJ2-1; V gene: TRBV28; clone size: NA; D gene: NA; CDR3 protein: CASSFMGQINEQFF; CDR3 DNA: TGTGCCAGCAGTTTTATGGGACAAATCAATGAGCAGTTCTTC
J gene: TRBJ1-4; V gene: TRBV27; clone size: NA; D gene: TRBD1; CDR3 protein: CASSLRFMGQSFEKLFF; CDR3 DNA: TGTGCCAGCAGTTTACGTTTCATGGGACAGAGCTTTGAAAAACTGTTTTTT
J gene: TRBJ2-5; V gene: TRBV7-2; clone size: NA; D gene: TRBD2; CDR3 protein: CASNRRGEGETQYF; CDR3 DNA: TGTGCCAGCAACCGGCGGGGGGAGGGAGAGACCCAGTACTTC
J gene: TRBJ1-5; V gene: TRBV30; clone size: NA; D gene: NA; CDR3 protein: CAWSHSGYDQPQHF; CDR3 DNA: TGTGCCTGGAGTCATAGCGGGTACGATCAGCCCCAGCATTTT
J gene: TRBJ1-6; V gene: TRBV6-5; clone size: NA; D gene: NA; CDR3 protein: CASSYSGTFNSPLHF; CDR3 DNA: TGTGCCAGCAGTTACTCGGGGACTTTTAATTCACCCCTCCACTTT
J gene: TRBJ2-7; V gene: TRBV2; clone size: NA; D gene: TRBD2; CDR3 protein: CASSVRRELDEQYF; CDR3 DNA: TGTGCCAGCAGTGTTCGGCGGGAGCTCGACGAGCAGTACTTC